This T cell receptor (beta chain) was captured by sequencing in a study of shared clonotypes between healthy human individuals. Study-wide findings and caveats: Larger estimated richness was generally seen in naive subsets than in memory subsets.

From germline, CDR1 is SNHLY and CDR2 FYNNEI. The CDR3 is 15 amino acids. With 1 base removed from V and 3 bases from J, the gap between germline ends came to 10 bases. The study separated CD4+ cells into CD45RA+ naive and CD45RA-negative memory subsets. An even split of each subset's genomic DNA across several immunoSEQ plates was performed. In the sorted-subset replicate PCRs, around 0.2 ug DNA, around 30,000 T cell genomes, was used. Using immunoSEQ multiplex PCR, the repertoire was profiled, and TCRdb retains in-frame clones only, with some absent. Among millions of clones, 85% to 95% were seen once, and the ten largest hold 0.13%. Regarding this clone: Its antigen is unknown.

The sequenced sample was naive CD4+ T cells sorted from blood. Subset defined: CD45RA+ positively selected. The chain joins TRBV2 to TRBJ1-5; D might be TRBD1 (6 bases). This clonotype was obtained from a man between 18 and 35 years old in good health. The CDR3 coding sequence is TGTGCCAGCAGTGAAGGGGGGGGCCCCAATCAGCCCCAGCATTTT. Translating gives CASSEGGGPNQPQHF.